This entry features one TCR beta chain sequence. Its antigen is as yet unknown. The authors generated TCR beta cDNA through 5'RACE template switching with UMIs. From its re-call of the 5' RACE reads, TCRdb lists each CDR3 protein once, without DNA. This table holds over 200,000 distinct CDR3 sequences. This record belongs to a study of T cells expressing NK-cell markers. Study-level results: Whether expanded NKG2C+ T cell clones were HCMV specific stayed uncertain. The CD3+CD56-NKG2C+ fraction of a few donors was also led by these clonotypes.

The CDR3 is made up of 14 amino acids. From germline, CDR1 is MNHNS and CDR2 SASEGT. This chain uses TRBV6-1 with TRBJ1-3. Sequenced sample: blood T cells: a sorted CD56 or NKG2C T cell subset, CD4+ or CD8+ T cells, or bulk PBMC T cells (not recorded which). This TCR was sampled from a man aged 18 to 29 in good health. CDR3 protein: CASIPPYSGNTIYF.